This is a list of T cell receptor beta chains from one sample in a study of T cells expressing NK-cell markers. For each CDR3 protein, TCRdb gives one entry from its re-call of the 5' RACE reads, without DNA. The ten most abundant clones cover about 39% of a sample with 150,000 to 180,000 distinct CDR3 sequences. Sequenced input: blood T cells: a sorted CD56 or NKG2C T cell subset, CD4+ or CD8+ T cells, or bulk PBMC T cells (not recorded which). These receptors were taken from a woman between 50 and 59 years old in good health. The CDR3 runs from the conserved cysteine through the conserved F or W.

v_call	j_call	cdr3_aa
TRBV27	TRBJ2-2	CASRRTPGELFF
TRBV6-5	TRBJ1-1	CASSYWGNTWTTEAFF
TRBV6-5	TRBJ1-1	CASSGDIYGEAFF
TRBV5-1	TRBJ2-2	CASSLDGLLVNTGELFF
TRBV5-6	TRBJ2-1	CASSSGQINEQFF
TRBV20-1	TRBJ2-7	CSARRTGDVFSYEQYF
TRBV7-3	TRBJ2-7	CASSLVAGSSYEQYF
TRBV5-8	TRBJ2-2	CASSARLTGELFF
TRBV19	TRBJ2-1	CASSWDRYNEQFF
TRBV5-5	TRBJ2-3	CASSHPLGEQYF
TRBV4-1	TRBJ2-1	CASSRDGYNEQFF
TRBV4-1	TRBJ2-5	CASSQAPGVRETQYF
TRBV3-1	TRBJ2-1	CASSSGLAGEIEQFF
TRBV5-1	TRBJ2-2	CASSLGWGFDTGELFF
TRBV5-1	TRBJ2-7	CASSLRLAGVYEQYF
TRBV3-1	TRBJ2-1	CASSPDRVAYNEQFF
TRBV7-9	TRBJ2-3	CASTLPEGLATDTQYF
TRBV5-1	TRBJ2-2	CASRPRTGGETGELFF
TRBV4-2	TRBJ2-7	CASSVRQGTSEQYF
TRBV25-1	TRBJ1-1	CASSEFGGSGTEAFF
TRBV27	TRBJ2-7	CASSWGRWNEQYF
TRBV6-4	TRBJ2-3	CASSESGVTDTQYF
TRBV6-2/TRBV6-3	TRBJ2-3	CASKFNSGGTDTQYF
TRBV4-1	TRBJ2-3	CASSQGVAGGQRDTQYF
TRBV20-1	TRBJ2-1	CSARDGLGTSAPQEQFF
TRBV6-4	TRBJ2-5	CASSVPRTRAPQETQYF
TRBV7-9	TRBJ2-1	CASSPHEREGLEQFF
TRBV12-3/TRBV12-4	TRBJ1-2	CASSTSGTADGYTF
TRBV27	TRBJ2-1	CASSLPGLAGAYEQFF
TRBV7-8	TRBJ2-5	CASSLGRTETQYF
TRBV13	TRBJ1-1	CASSPQSDTEAFF
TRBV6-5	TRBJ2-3	CASSYGGLAATDTQYF
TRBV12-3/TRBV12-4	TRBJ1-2	CASREVGPYGYTF
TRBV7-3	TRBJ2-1	CASSLISPASNEQFF
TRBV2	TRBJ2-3	CASSVSGTSTDTQYF
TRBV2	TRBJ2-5	CAAEGLANIEETQYF
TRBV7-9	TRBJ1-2	CASSPPSRGGYTF
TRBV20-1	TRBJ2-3	CSARAGRGPLDTQYF
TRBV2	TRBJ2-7	CASSESIPYEQYF
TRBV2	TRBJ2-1	CASSGNPFDGEQFF
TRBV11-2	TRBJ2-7	CASSSPGEQYF
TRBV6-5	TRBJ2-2	CASSYGEAGELFF
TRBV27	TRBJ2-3	CASSRPWSTDTQYF
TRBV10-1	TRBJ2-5	CASSELAGLEETQYF
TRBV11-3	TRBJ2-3	CASSSNWGGPGTQYF
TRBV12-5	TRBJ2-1	CASGNTLAGGLYNEQFF
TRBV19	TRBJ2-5	CASSIVGQETQYF
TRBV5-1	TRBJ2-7	CASTPTDDFEQYF
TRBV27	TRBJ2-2	CASSLIGGVITGELFF
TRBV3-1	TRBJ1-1	CASSPGWGENFMNTEAFF
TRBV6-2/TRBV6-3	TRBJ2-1	CASSYQEINEQFF
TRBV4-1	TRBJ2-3	CASSPGLASTDTQYF
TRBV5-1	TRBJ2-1	CASSGTSSKSSYNEQFF
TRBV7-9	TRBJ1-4	CASSPPTNEKLFF
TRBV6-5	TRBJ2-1	CASSWTGGSNEQFF
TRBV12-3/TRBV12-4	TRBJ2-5	CASRRTNQETQYF
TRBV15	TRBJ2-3	CATSREAPGTQYF
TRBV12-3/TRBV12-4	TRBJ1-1	CASSLASGLGTEAFF
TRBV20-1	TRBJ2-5	CSARGGAGDSGETQYF